This TCR beta chain was obtained from a study of T cell responses to AZD1222 COVID-19 vaccine. Overall study context: Timing groups of about 4 and about 12 weeks for second doses were pooled. Notes on the study in general: Baseline antibody screening turned up just six or seven seropositive AZD1222 recipients. At 160-218 and 743-854, vaccine-associated CD4 TCRs were dominant, and they spanned spike. Clonal diversity was possibly underestimated, and white British individuals and females predominated among donors.

Turning to this clone: The antigen remains unidentified.

Only in-frame clones appear in the TCRdb table, and some are missing; sequencing was by immunoSEQ multiplex PCR. The sample yields tens of thousands of clones, about 90% seen once. This CDR3 has 12 residues. With 2 bases removed from V and 4 bases from J, the gap between germline ends came to 3 bases. Germline V gene data show CDR1 as LGHDT and CDR2 as YNNKEL (reference sequence). The source of this sequence is an adult in good health. The chain uses TRBV3-1 (or the pseudogene TRBV3-2) and TRBJ2-1; D not resolved. The starting material was peripheral blood, obtained on day 0 of AZD1222 vaccination. The CDR3 DNA is TGTGCCAGCAGCCAAATGTACAATGAGCAGTTCTTC. As protein: CASSQMYNEQFF.